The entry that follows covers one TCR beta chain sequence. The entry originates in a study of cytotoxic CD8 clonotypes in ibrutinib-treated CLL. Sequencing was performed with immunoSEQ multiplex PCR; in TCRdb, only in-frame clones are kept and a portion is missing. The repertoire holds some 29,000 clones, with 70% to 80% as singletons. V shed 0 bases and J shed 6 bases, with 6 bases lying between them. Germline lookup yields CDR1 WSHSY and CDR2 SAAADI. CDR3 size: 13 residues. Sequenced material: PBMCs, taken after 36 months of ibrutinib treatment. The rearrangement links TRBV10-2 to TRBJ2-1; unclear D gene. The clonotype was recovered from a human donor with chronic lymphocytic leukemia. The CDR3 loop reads CASSESYSNEQFF. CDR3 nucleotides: TGCGCCAGCAGTGAGTCGTACAGCAATGAGCAGTTCTTC.